The 24 T cell receptor beta chains below all came from one sample that was sequenced in a study of T-cell memory formation after mild COVID-19. TCRdb re-called the 5' RACE reads with MiXCR, one entry per CDR3 protein. The table has just under 350,000 distinct CDR3 sequences, roughly 13% seen once; the top ten hold roughly 23%. Sequencing used PBMCs or a T cell subset sorted from them (not recorded which). The origin of the receptors is a young man who had mild COVID-19 (a few samples of this study predate the infection). Cell type and time point are not known.

The rearrangement uses TRBV9 and TRBJ2-1; 8 nucleotides align to TRBD1. V lost 4 bases, J lost 0 bases, and 6 bases stayed unmatched. CDR1 SGDLS and CDR2 YYNGEE come from the germline V gene. The CDR3 is 16 residues long. The CDR3 DNA reads TGTGCCAGCAGCCACGGGACAGGAAGCTCCTACAATGAGCAGTTCTTC. Residues: CASSHGTGSSYNEQFF. The entire variable domain, with the rest obtained from reference TRBV9 and TRBJ2-1, is as follows: DSGVTQTPKHLITATGQRVTLRCSPRSGDLSVYWYQQSLDQGLQFLIQYYNGEERAKGNILERFSAQQFPDLHSELNLSSLELGDSALYFCASSHGTGSSYNEQFFGPGTRLTVL.

The rearrangement links TRBV9 to TRBJ2-5, with TRBD2 matching 10 bases. V trimming: 4 bases; J trimming: 5 bases; junction bases outside the gene matches: 5. Germline lookup yields CDR1 SGDLS and CDR2 YYNGEE. The CDR3 is 14 residues long. CDR3 in amino acids: CASSISGGIETQYF. The CDR3 nucleotides are TGTGCCAGCAGCATTAGCGGGGGGATCGAGACCCAGTACTTC.

A few counts support this clonotype. The rearrangement links TRBV5-1 to TRBJ2-2; 7 bases are a match to TRBD1. The germline V gene has CDR1 SGHRS and CDR2 YFSETQ. The junction had 4 bases not matched to a gene; V was cut back by 4 bases and J by 4 bases. CDR3 size: 14 residues. The CDR3 coding sequence is TGCGCCAGCAGCACGGGACAGATCACCGGGGAGCTGTTTTTT. The encoded protein is CASSTGQITGELFF.

This clonotype was detected a few times. Here the CDR3 DNA reads TGCGCCAGCAGCCCTCTAGCGGGGGAACTCACCGGGGAGCTGTTTTTT. The encoded protein is CASSPLAGELTGELFF. The chain links TRBV4-3 to TRBJ2-2, with 10 bases that match TRBD2. V lost 4 bases, J lost 4 bases, and 6 bases stayed unmatched. The V gene's germline CDR1 is LGHNA and CDR2 YSLEER. This CDR3 comprises 16 residues.

The chain employs TRBV7-2 and TRBJ1-5; 9 nucleotides line up with TRBD1. The CDR3 contains 15 residues. The germline gives CDR1 SGHTA, CDR2 FQGNSA. V trimming: 5 bases; J trimming: 6 bases; junction bases outside the gene matches: 8. In DNA, the CDR3 is TGTGCCAGCAGCGCCCACAGGGGGCTACGTCAGCCCCAGCATTTT. Amino acids: CASSAHRGLRQPQHF.

This clonotype was seen only a few times. The chain joins TRBV28 to TRBJ2-7; D is perhaps TRBD1 (6 bases). CDR1 is MDHEN and CDR2 is SYDVKM in the germline V gene. The V end lost 4 bases, the J end lost 2 bases, and 12 bases lay between the germline ends. This CDR3 has 14 residues. CDR3 residues: CASSSPRDTYEQYF. CDR3 coding DNA: TGTGCCAGCAGTTCACCCCGGGACACCTACGAGCAGTACTTC.

This rearrangement joins TRBV10-3 to TRBJ2-2, with D possibly matching TRBD1 (5 bases). There are 15 residues in the CDR3. Looked up from germline, CDR1 is ENHRY and CDR2 is SYGVKD. V lost 6 bases and J 0 bases, leaving 11 bases between the germline ends. Written as DNA, the CDR3 is TGTGCCATCAGCGGTTTGGACACGAACACCGGGGAGCTGTTTTTT. This encodes CAISGLDTNTGELFF.

This clonotype was recorded a few times. The chain recombines TRBV7-2 with TRBJ1-6, with D possibly being TRBD1 (6 bases). The germline V gene encodes CDR1 SGHTA and CDR2 FQGNSA. Trimming removed 6 bases from V and 9 bases from J, with 15 bases in between. The length of the CDR3 is 14 residues. CDR3 protein: CASSPTTGISPLHF. In nucleotides, the CDR3 is TGTGCCAGCAGTCCCACTACAGGGATTTCACCCCTCCACTTT. The full variable domain, completed using reference TRBV7-2 and TRBJ1-6, is GAGVSQSPSNKVTEKGKDVELRCDPISGHTALYWYRQSLGQGLEFLIYFQGNSAPDKSGLPSDRFSAERTGGSVSTLTIQRTQQEDSAVYLCASSPTTGISPLHFGNGTRLTVT.

This clonotype has more than one count but fewer than ten. A read error may produce the germline difference seen at one junction end. The V and J genes are TRBV20-1 and TRBJ1-1; a weak D match, TRBD1 (5 bases). CDR3 length: 13 residues. Germline CDR1 reads DFQATT; CDR2 reads SNEGSKA (reference sequence). CDR3 protein: CSAPTYRNPEAFF. DNA for the CDR3: TGCAGTGCACCCACCTACAGGAACCCTGAAGCTTTCTTT.

This clonotype was seen many times. This chain connects TRBV5-1 to TRBJ2-1; D unclear. CDR3 size: 16 residues. V was clipped by 0 bases and J by 6 bases, with 16 bases between them. CDR1 and CDR2 from the germline V gene are SGHRS and YFSETQ. The CDR3, as DNA: TGCGCCAGCAGCTTGGGGGGTACGGAGCCACCCAATGAGCAGTTCTTC. This sequence encodes CASSLGGTEPPNEQFF.

This clonotype has only a few counts. The rearrangement joins TRBV27 to TRBJ2-3; weak D call: TRBD2 (6 bases). Germline loops: CDR1 MNHEY, CDR2 SMNVEV (reference sequence). V lost 4 bases and J lost 3, with 11 bases in between. This CDR3 contains 14 residues. The CDR3 protein is CASSWGGVTDTQYF. CDR3 nucleotide sequence: TGTGCCAGCAGTTGGGGCGGGGTTACAGATACGCAGTATTTT.

This clonotype was picked up a small number of times. The rearrangement links TRBV12-3 or TRBV12-4 to TRBJ1-1, with D hard to call. Trimming cost V 5 bases and J 0 bases, with 1 base left between them. The CDR3 length is 11 residues. CDR3 loop: CASSVNTEAFF. DNA for the CDR3: TGTGCCAGCAGTGTGAACACTGAAGCTTTCTTT.

This clonotype was seen more than once but under ten times. This chain joins TRBV7-9 and TRBJ2-1; a possible D gene is TRBD1 (6 bases). Germline values: CDR1 SEHNR, CDR2 FQNEAQ (reference sequence). Trimming pared 9 bases from V and 5 bases from J, leaving 8 bases between. CDR3 length: 11 amino acids. The CDR3 DNA sequence: TGTGCCAGTGACAGGCACAATGAGCAGTTCTTC. This codes for CASDRHNEQFF. Drawing the rest from reference TRBV7-9 and TRBJ2-1, the complete variable domain is DTGVSQNPRHKITKRGQNVTFRCDPISEHNRLYWYRQTLGQGPEFLTYFQNEAQLEKSRLLSDRFSAERPKGSFSTLEIQRTEQGDSAMYLCASDRHNEQFFGPGTRLTVL.

The chain uses TRBV5-1 and TRBJ2-5; 11 positions match TRBD2. Trimming took 3 bases from V and 0 from J; bases not matched to a gene: 4. This CDR3 is built from 16 residues. The V gene's germline CDR1 is SGHRS and CDR2 YFSETQ. CDR3 bases: TGCGCCAGCAGCTCGACTAGCGGGGTTTACCAAGAGACCCAGTACTTC. Residues: CASSSTSGVYQETQYF.

This clonotype was observed many times. The chain has TRBV11-2 and TRBJ1-5; D is unclear. Germline assignment: CDR1 SGHAT and CDR2 FQNNGV. Trimming left V 0 bases short and J 4 bases short, with 7 bases between. The CDR3 has 14 amino acids. The CDR3: CASSLDGGNQPQHF. CDR3 DNA: TGTGCCAGCAGCTTAGATGGCGGGAATCAGCCCCAGCATTTT.

The rearrangement links TRBV6-5 to TRBJ2-5; D remains unclear. Germline values: CDR1 MNHEY, CDR2 SVGAGI. V shed 4 bases and J shed 0 bases, with 9 bases lying between them. The CDR3 is 14 residues long. The CDR3 loop reads CASSFARDQETQYF. CDR3 nucleotide sequence: TGTGCCAGCAGTTTCGCAAGGGACCAAGAGACCCAGTACTTC.

The gene calls are TRBV12-3 or TRBV12-4 and TRBJ1-2; D call uncertain. CDR3 length equals 11 residues. The ends were cut back, 6 bases at V and 5 bases at J, with 7 bases in the middle. The CDR3 coding sequence is TGTGCCAGCAGAAGTCGGTATGGCTACACCTTC. Translated, it gives CASRSRYGYTF.

The V and J genes are TRBV6-2 or TRBV6-3 and TRBJ2-7, with D perhaps matching TRBD2 (6 bases). This CDR3 is built from 15 residues. Germline V gene sequence: CDR1 MNHEY, CDR2 SVGEGT. Between the trimmed V and J ends, which lost 0 bases and 0 bases, there was a span of 9 bases. CDR3 sequence: CASSYSGTYSYEQYV. In nucleotides, the CDR3 is TGTGCCAGCAGTTACTCCGGGACTTACTCCTACGAGCAGTACGTC.

This chain connects TRBV7-7 to TRBJ2-2; 8 bases fit TRBD2. The ends lost 1 base at V and 4 bases at J; junction bases unmatched: 8. CDR3 size: 17 residues. Germline CDR1 is SSHAT and CDR2 is FNYEAQ (reference sequence). The CDR3 is CASSLGGSGGGTGELFF. CDR3 nucleotide sequence: TGTGCCAGCAGCTTAGGTGGCAGCGGGGGTGGCACCGGGGAGCTGTTTTTT.

This chain joins TRBV20-1 and TRBJ2-3; TRBD2 agrees at 9 bases. The CDR3 is made up of 15 amino acids. V lost 6 bases, J lost 0 bases, and 7 bases stayed unmatched. Per the germline V gene, CDR1 is DFQATT and CDR2 is SNEGSKA (reference sequence). In DNA, the CDR3 is TGCAGTGCCCAGCTAGCGGGGAGAAGCACAGATACGCAGTATTTT. It specifies CSAQLAGRSTDTQYF.

The chain is built from TRBV7-3 and TRBJ2-3; tentative D call: TRBD2 (6 bases). CDR3 size: 17 residues. V was cut by 5 bases and J by 2 bases, with 20 bases left in between. In germline, CDR1 is SGHTA, CDR2 FQGTGA. The CDR3 DNA reads TGTGCCAGCAGCACCCGGGATGGGCGGGAAAACACAGATACGCAGTATTTT. Protein: CASSTRDGRENTDTQYF.

This clonotype was counted at least ten times. The chain joins TRBV25-1 to TRBJ2-1, with D uncertain. The V end was cut by 1 base, the J end by 8 bases, with 3 bases between. CDR3 length: 11 amino acids. The germline CDR1 and CDR2 sequences are MGHDK and SYGVNS. The CDR3 DNA is TGTGCCAGCAGTGAATTGGATGAGCAGTTCTTC. Translation gives CASSELDEQFF.

This clonotype was observed a few times. The chain carries TRBV12-3 or TRBV12-4 and TRBJ2-1; D perhaps matches TRBD2 (5 bases). The V gene lost 6 bases and the J gene lost 4 bases, with 28 bases spanning the gap. The CDR3 loop spans 19 amino acids. DNA for the CDR3: TGTGCCAGCAGCTCCTCGGTTCTTCGGCTAGCCCCCAAGTACAATGAGCAGTTCTTC. This translates into CASSSSVLRLAPKYNEQFF.

There are a few counts of this clonotype. The gene calls are TRBV20-1 and TRBJ1-1, with 8 bases aligning to TRBD1. Germline V gene data show CDR1 as DFQATT and CDR2 as SNEGSKA (reference sequence). J gave up 4 bases and V 5 bases, and 9 bases lay outside the gene matches. The CDR3 length is 14 residues. The CDR3 sequence: CSALSDREFTEAFF. CDR3 sequence (DNA): TGCAGTGCTCTCTCGGACAGGGAGTTCACTGAAGCTTTCTTT.